Reported below is one T cell receptor (beta chain). These data originate in a study of radiotherapy plus CTLA-4 blockade in lung cancer. Study-level background: Disease control reached approximately 31%, with objective responses in approximately 17%.

Clones were read by immunoSEQ multiplex PCR, and TCRdb kept only the in-frame ones, dropping some. This repertoire shows tens of thousands of clones, 77% found once; its top ten account for approximately 4.3%. Focal radiation with ipilimumab CTLA-4 blockade was given to patients with chemo-refractory metastatic non-small-cell lung cancer. CDR1 and CDR2 (germline): KGHSH, LQKENI. There are 18 residues in the CDR3. Trimming cost V 0 bases and J 0 bases; bases outside gene matches: 3. The TCR originated in a human donor with non-small cell lung cancer who had a partial response to radiotherapy plus ipilimumab. This sequence joins TRBV18 and TRBJ2-6, with TRBD1 matching 9 bases. The sequenced sample was peripheral blood, obtained from a patient treated with radiotherapy plus ipilimumab. CDR3 protein: CASSPPGQGRSGANVLTF. The CDR3 nucleotides read TGTGCCAGCTCACCACCTGGACAGGGGCGCTCTGGGGCCAACGTCCTGACTTTC.